This TCR beta chain was sequenced in a study of cytomegalovirus exposure and HLA in healthy donors. As for the study in general: Earlier results showed 90 million to 130 million unique TCR beta sequences derived from about 179 million T cells. Notes on the study in general: Being productive about 87% or about 30% of the time was typical of most TCR beta V segments in an earlier analysis.

Use of 60 Vbeta and 13 Jbeta primers characterized the PCR. Original handling: Counted up in a later analysis, unique TCR beta chains came to about 80 million, with around 10 million shared. Sequenced by immunoSEQ multiplex PCR; TCRdb stores in-frame clones only, minus some. V and J calls plus clone size are reproduced from that table; the DNA served to infer D and trimming. This sample yields some 180,000 clones, of which around 76% are seen a single time; over 1.5% belongs to the top ten. This CDR3 has 15 residues. CDR1 SGHKS and CDR2 YYEKEE come from the germline V gene (reference sequence). The trim removed 2 bases at V and 6 bases at J, leaving 7 bases unmatched. Note on this clone: As yet, its antigen is unknown.

The source is a man aged 35-49 years in good health and CMV-seronegative. The sample comprised PBMCs. V and J are TRBV5-5 and TRBJ2-2; 7 nucleotides line up with TRBD1. The CDR3 reads CASSLGQAPAGELFF. The CDR3 DNA reads TGTGCCAGCAGCTTAGGACAGGCCCCCGCCGGGGAGCTGTTTTTT.